Below are 16 T cell receptor beta chains sequenced from a single sample in a study of T cell responses to AZD1222 COVID-19 vaccine. Here immunoSEQ multiplex PCR was the method, and the copy in TCRdb shows in-frame clones only, minus some. The data hold approximately 50,000 clones, with 65% to 90% observed a single time. The sequenced sample was peripheral blood, obtained 28 days after the second AZD1222 dose. Receptor source: an adult who received the AZD1222 COVID-19 vaccine.

The sample holds a few counts of this clone. V is TRBV3-1 (or the pseudogene TRBV3-2) and J is TRBJ1-6; maybe TRBD1 (5 bases). The CDR3 contains 14 residues. The V gene lost 0 bases and the J gene lost 15 bases, with 15 bases spanning the gap. Germline V gene lookup returns CDR1 LGHDT and CDR2 YNNKEL (reference sequence). DNA for the CDR3: TGTGCCAGCAGCCAAGAGTGGGAGGGGCCCCTCCTCCACTTT. Amino acid sequence: CASSQEWEGPLLHF.

The V gene is TRBV27, the J gene TRBJ1-2, with TRBD1 as a possible D gene (6 bases). The CDR3 is 16 amino acids. Trimming stripped 0 bases from V and 4 bases from J, with 15 bases between. The germline V gene has CDR1 MNHEY and CDR2 SMNVEV (reference sequence). The CDR3 region has the DNA TGTGCCAGCAGTTTATCGAGGGGGGGGCTCGGCTATGGCTACACCTTC. Amino acids: CASSLSRGGLGYGYTF.

V gene TRBV7-2 combines with J gene TRBJ1-5, with TRBD1 matching 8 bases. The CDR3 consists of 16 residues. V was clipped by 5 bases and J by 4 bases; unmatched bases: 10. The germline V gene has CDR1 SGHTA and CDR2 FQGNSA. CDR3 nucleotide sequence: TGTGCCAGCAGCGCCCGAACAGGGGGAAAAAATCAGCCCCAGCATTTT. Its protein is CASSARTGGKNQPQHF.

V usage is TRBV7-3 and J usage is TRBJ2-2, with TRBD2 matching over 7 bases. The trim removed 1 base at V and 4 bases at J, leaving 3 bases unmatched. Germline CDR1 reads SGHTA; CDR2 reads FQGTGA. There are 15 residues in the CDR3. DNA of the CDR3: TGTGCCAGCAGCTTAATGGGCGGGAGCACCGGGGAGCTGTTTTTT. Its translation is CASSLMGGSTGELFF. The complete variable domain, with remaining parts taken from reference TRBV7-3 and TRBJ2-2, reads GAGVSQTPSNKVTEKGKYVELRCDPISGHTALYWYRQSLGQGPEFLIYFQGTGAADDSGLPNDRFFAVRPEGSVSTLKIQRTERGDSAVYLCASSLMGGSTGELFFGEGSRLTVL.

V gene TRBV18 combines with J gene TRBJ1-6; perhaps TRBD1 as D (5 bases). V lost 2 bases and J 10 bases, leaving 6 bases between the germline ends. The CDR3 is made up of 12 amino acids. Germline loops: CDR1 KGHSH, CDR2 LQKENI. The DNA for the CDR3 is TGTGCCAGCTCACCAGGGGACTCACCCCTCCACTTT. Translating it yields CASSPGDSPLHF.

The chain employs TRBV4-2 and TRBJ2-7; 9 bases match TRBD1. CDR3 length: 15 residues. V dropped 3 bases and J dropped 3; count of bases not matched to a gene: 6. CDR1 and CDR2 from the germline V gene are LGHNA and YNFKEQ. The CDR3 nucleotides are TGTGCCAGCAGCCAGGGACAGGGTGGAGACTACGAGCAGTACTTC. It specifies CASSQGQGGDYEQYF.

Remarks on this clone: The same CDR3 is also encoded by other DNA sequences in this sample. V and J are TRBV10-3 and TRBJ1-4; D possibly corresponds to TRBD1 (5 bases). The CDR3 has 16 amino acids. The germline CDR1 and CDR2 sequences are ENHRY and SYGVKD. The ends were cut back, 0 bases at V and 2 bases at J, with 10 bases in the middle. The CDR3 reads CAISESSGSTNEKLFF. The CDR3 DNA is TGTGCCATCAGTGAGTCGTCAGGGAGCACTAATGAAAAACTGTTTTTT.

This clone was counted a single time. This chain connects TRBV12-3 or TRBV12-4 to TRBJ2-6, with no clear D. Trimming pared 6 bases from V and 0 bases from J, leaving 3 bases between. This CDR3 spans 13 amino acids. CDR3 residues: CASSISGANVLTF. CDR3 bases: TGTGCCAGCAGCATCTCTGGGGCCAACGTCCTGACTTTC.

The chain uses TRBV5-4 and TRBJ2-7; D might be TRBD1 (5 bases). V lost 4 bases and J lost 2, with 13 bases in between. This CDR3 comprises 14 residues. The germline V gene has CDR1 SGHNT and CDR2 YYREEE (reference sequence). The CDR3 nucleotides are TGTGCCAGCAGCCTCCTCCAGGGAACCTACGAGCAGTACTTC. Translated, it gives CASSLLQGTYEQYF.

The V call is TRBV2, the J call TRBJ2-2; D is ambiguous. The germline CDR1 and CDR2 sequences are SNHLY and FYNNEI. The ends were cut back, 6 bases at V and 1 base at J, with 12 bases in the middle. The CDR3 has 15 residues. The CDR3, as DNA: TGTGCCAGCAGCGTAGGACGGATGAACACCGGGGAGCTGTTTTTT. Amino acids: CASSVGRMNTGELFF.

The V gene is TRBV10-3, the J gene TRBJ2-1; TRBD1 aligns across 9 bases. The CDR3 covers 15 residues. J lost 5 bases, V lost 5 bases, and 7 bases had no gene match. Germline CDR1 and CDR2: ENHRY and SYGVKD. CDR3 amino acids: CAISRAGQGNNEQFF. CDR3 nucleotides: TGTGCCATCAGTCGGGCGGGACAGGGAAACAATGAGCAGTTCTTC.

CDR3 in amino acids: CASSLVGGRSYNEQFF. CDR3 nucleotides: TGCGCCAGCAGCTTGGTAGGCGGGAGGTCCTACAATGAGCAGTTCTTC. The chain couples TRBV5-1 to TRBJ2-1; 8 bases match TRBD2. The germline gives CDR1 SGHRS, CDR2 YFSETQ. The CDR3 sequence is 16 residues long. V lost 0 bases and J lost 1; bases outside the gene matches: 3.

The chain has TRBV5-1 and TRBJ1-6; possible D gene TRBD1, 5 bases. V was shortened by 6 bases and J by 4 bases, with 8 bases between the two germline ends. The CDR3 has 13 amino acids. The germline V gene has CDR1 SGHRS and CDR2 YFSETQ. The chain's CDR3 is CASKQVYNSPLHF. The CDR3 bases are TGCGCCAGCAAACAGGTTTATAATTCACCCCTCCACTTT.

The chain links TRBV19 to TRBJ1-1; D is perhaps TRBD1 (6 bases). Trimming shortened V by 10 bases and J by 4 bases, and 16 bases separated the two germline ends. Germline CDR1 reads LNHDA; CDR2 reads SQIVND (reference sequence). The length of the CDR3 is 13 residues. CDR3 loop: CATLGGGVTEAFF. Here the CDR3 DNA reads TGTGCCACCCTAGGAGGGGGAGTCACTGAAGCTTTCTTT.

The chain links TRBV19 to TRBJ1-2, with D tentatively TRBD1 (6 bases). The CDR3 is made up of 17 amino acids. Germline-derived CDR1 and CDR2 are LNHDA and SQIVND (reference sequence). The V gene lost 3 bases and the J gene lost 8 bases, with 25 bases spanning the gap. The CDR3 loop is CASSILTGWNPRGGYTF. Written as DNA, the CDR3 is TGTGCCAGTAGTATCCTTACAGGGTGGAATCCAAGGGGCGGCTACACCTTC.

This rearrangement joins TRBV10-3 to TRBJ2-2; 7 positions agree with TRBD1. With 0 bases clipped from V and 3 bases from J, the junction kept 4 bases outside the gene matches. Looked up from germline, CDR1 is ENHRY and CDR2 is SYGVKD. The CDR3 has 16 residues. Here the CDR3 DNA reads TGTGCCATCAGTGAGTCGTACAGGGGAGACACCGGGGAGCTGTTTTTT. It translates to CAISESYRGDTGELFF.